This paragraph reports one T cell receptor (beta chain). The antigen is undetermined. After template switching added a universal primer site, the resulting cDNA carried unique molecular identifiers. Each CDR3 protein is one row after TCRdb ran MiXCR on the 5' RACE reads. The repertoire holds roughly 1,500,000 distinct CDR3 sequences, around a third seen once, with less than 0.35% in the top ten. These data belong to a study of identical twins. Overall study findings and caveats: Insertions ran lower in abundant cord blood beta clonotypes, though not in memory repertoires.

The CDR3 is 15 amino acids. Trimming pared 5 bases from V and 1 base from J, leaving 15 bases between. Germline CDR1 is SGHTA and CDR2 is FQGNSA. This clonotype was obtained from a newborn girl in good health. Sequencing was carried out using cord blood. The V and J genes are TRBV7-2 and TRBJ2-7, with no clear D. CDR3 DNA sequence: TGTGCCAGCAGCCCACTTCTGGGCTCTTCCTACGAGCAGTACTTC. Translated: CASSPLLGSSYEQYF.